The 3 T cell receptor beta chains listed next were all sequenced from one sample in a study of CD4 T cells in relation to SARS-CoV-2 and coronaviruses (dated by TCRdb to the early 2020s). Libraries were prepared through the immunoSEQ multiplex PCR assay. Sourced from immuneACCESS, this table was stored by TCRdb with only in-frame sequences that have V and J called. A share of the clones is absent; for the studies checked, an unresolved V gene accounts for under half, and the remainder has no known explanation. Counted in this sample were tens of thousands of clones; around 85% of them appeared once. Jointly, the top ten make up approximately 3.1% of the sample. Material: memory CD4+ T cells from PBMCs. Per the publication, the cell subset or site label means: memory (non-naive) CD4+ T cells. The receptors originated from an adult with COVID-19.

The chain is built from TRBV9 and TRBJ2-1, with no clear D. There are 13 residues in the CDR3. Germline lookup yields CDR1 SGDLS and CDR2 YYNGEE. Deletions cut 0 bases from V and 7 bases from J, with 8 bases between. The CDR3 protein is CASSVGVGNEQFF. DNA of the CDR3: TGTGCCAGCAGCGTAGGTGTGGGGAATGAGCAGTTCTTC.

This chain joins TRBV18 and TRBJ1-3; 7 positions agree with TRBD1. From germline, CDR1 is KGHSH and CDR2 LQKENI. Trimming cost V 1 base and J 5 bases; bases outside gene matches: 5. CDR3 length: 15 residues. The CDR3 loop reads CASSPLGTARNTIYF. The CDR3 DNA reads TGTGCCAGCTCACCACTAGGGACAGCTCGAAACACCATATATTTT.

The chain links TRBV6-5 to TRBJ2-3; 7 bases fit TRBD1. Germline CDR1 and CDR2: MNHEY and SVGAGI. The CDR3 has 14 amino acids. Trimming at V came to 6 bases and at J to 5 bases, leaving 8 bases not matched to a gene. The CDR3 loop reads CASRPTGARDTQYF. CDR3 nucleotides: TGTGCCAGCAGACCCACAGGGGCTCGAGATACGCAGTATTTT.